Listed below are T cell receptor beta chains from one sample, sequenced in a study of blood T cell repertoires in COVID-19. The table came from immunoSEQ multiplex PCR; TCRdb's copy has only in-frame clones and leaves some out. Of approximately 150,000 clones in the sample, about 83% are singletons; the top ten hold about 3.4%. Sequenced sample: PBMCs or T cells enriched from blood (not recorded which). Source of these receptors: a woman aged 45-65 years with acute COVID-19. CDR3s include the opening cysteine and the closing phenylalanine or tryptophan. Fields, in order: D gene, V gene, J gene, clone size, CDR3 DNA, CDR3 protein. D genes are given only for firm matches. Rows give clone size only sometimes, using once, few, many, or a class for an expanded clone.

TRBD1,TRBV5-1,TRBJ2-7,.,TGCGCCAGCAGAAAGCAGGGGGCTGGGGACGAGCAGTACTTC,CASRKQGAGDEQYF
TRBD2,TRBV27,TRBJ2-7,.,TGTGCCAGCAGTTCACCGGGACTAGCGGGAGGGCCCCACGAGCAGTACTTC,CASSSPGLAGGPHEQYF
TRBD2,TRBV7-6,TRBJ2-3,.,TGTGCCAGCAGCTCCCTTAGCGGGGCAAGCACAGATACGCAGTATTTT,CASSSLSGASTDTQYF
TRBD2,TRBV5-5,TRBJ2-2,.,TGTGCCAGCAGCTCCCCGGCGGGGGGGGCGTACGCCGGGGAGCTGTTTTTT,CASSSPAGGAYAGELFF
TRBD2,TRBV4-1,TRBJ2-6,.,TGCGCCAGCAGCCAAGGGACTAGCGGGAGTGAGCTTGAAGCTGGGGCCAACGTCCTGACTTTC,CASSQGTSGSELEAGANVLTF
.,TRBV5-1,TRBJ2-4,.,TGCGCCAGCAGCTTGGGGGCCGGCGTGGGAAACATTCAGTACTTC,CASSLGAGVGNIQYF
TRBD1,TRBV2,TRBJ1-2,.,TGTGCCAGCAGTGATTCCGGGACAGGGGATGGCTACACCTTC,CASSDSGTGDGYTF
.,TRBV9,TRBJ2-4,once,TGTGCCAGCAGCACGACAGAACTTAACATTCAGTACTTC,CASSTTELNIQYF
.,TRBV29-1,TRBJ1-2,once,TGCAGCGCTGGGGAGTCTTATGGCTACACCTTC,CSAGESYGYTF
.,TRBV6-5,TRBJ2-4,.,TGTGCCAGCAGTTACGGGGGACTAGCCAAAAACATTCAGTACTTC,CASSYGGLAKNIQYF
.,TRBV2,TRBJ1-1,.,TGTGCCAGCTCCAGAGGGGGGGCACAATTGAACACTGAAGCTTTCTTT,CASSRGGAQLNTEAFF
.,TRBV6-5,TRBJ1-1,.,TGTGCCAGCAGTTACCGACAGGTGGACACTGAAGCTTTCTTT,CASSYRQVDTEAFF
.,TRBV11-3,TRBJ2-1,.,TGTGCCAGCAGCGTCGGAAGAAGGGCAACAAGGGGGAATGAGCAGTTCTTC,CASSVGRRATRGNEQFF
TRBD1,TRBV7-2,TRBJ2-1,few,TGTGCCAGCAGCTTCCCGGGACAGTACAATGAGCAGTTCTTC,CASSFPGQYNEQFF
.,TRBV14,TRBJ1-3,.,TGTGCCACCTCCCACGGGAGAGACTTCGGAAACACCATATATTTT,CATSHGRDFGNTIYF
.,TRBV5-6,TRBJ1-2,.,TGTGCCAGCAGCTTGGACAGGGAAGAGGTGGCGCTTGGGGGCTACACCTTC,CASSLDREEVALGGYTF
.,TRBV19,TRBJ2-5,.,TGTGCCAGTAGTACCCGGACAGTAAGCGAGACCCAGTACTTC,CASSTRTVSETQYF
.,TRBV20-1,TRBJ1-5,.,TGCAGTGCTAGTCGTTTGGGGGCGACGAATCAGCCCCAGCATTTT,CSASRLGATNQPQHF
TRBD1,TRBV7-2,TRBJ1-2,.,TGTGCCAGCAGCTCCTCCGGGACAGGGTCCAACTATGGCTACACCTTC,CASSSSGTGSNYGYTF
.,TRBV7-3,TRBJ2-7,few,TGTGCCAGCAGCTTACGGGGCGGGGCCTCCAGTCAGTACTTC,CASSLRGGASSQYF
TRBD1,TRBV2,TRBJ1-5,.,TGTGCCAGCAGCGACAGGGTAAGCAATCAGCCCCAGCATTTT,CASSDRVSNQPQHF
TRBD1,TRBV5-6,TRBJ2-3,.,TGTGCCAGCAGTAAGACAGGGGCGGGCACAGATACGCAGTATTTT,CASSKTGAGTDTQYF
TRBD2,TRBV5-6,TRBJ2-1,once,TGTGCCAGCAGCCTGGGACTACACGCTTACAATGAGCAGTTCTTC,CASSLGLHAYNEQFF
.,TRBV10-2,TRBJ1-5,once,TGCGCCAACATGGGAGGGCTCAATCAGCCCCAGCATTTT,CANMGGLNQPQHF
.,TRBV18,TRBJ2-1,.,TGTGCCAGCTCTTTCGACAGCCACAATGAGCAGTTCTTC,CASSFDSHNEQFF
.,TRBV7-8,TRBJ2-5,.,TGTGCCAGCAGCTTAGAGCAATCACTGGGAGGCGAGACCCAGTACTTC,CASSLEQSLGGETQYF
.,TRBV7-9,TRBJ1-1,.,TGTGCCAGCAGGGGACTCTCTAGGGGCACTGAAGCTTTCTTT,CASRGLSRGTEAFF
TRBD2,TRBV2,TRBJ2-5,once,TGTGCCAGCAGTGATCTAGCGGGAGGGGGAGAGACCCAGTACTTC,CASSDLAGGGETQYF
TRBD1,TRBV2,TRBJ2-5,once,TGTGCCAGCAGTCCGGGACAGGCACAAGAGACCCAGTACTTC,CASSPGQAQETQYF
.,TRBV30,TRBJ1-1,once,TGTGCCTGGCGAATACAGGAGATAACTGAAGCTTTCTTT,CAWRIQEITEAFF
TRBD2,TRBV24-1,TRBJ2-3,.,TGTGCCACCAGTGATTACGCGGGAGGGCGCACAGATACGCAGTATTTT,CATSDYAGGRTDTQYF
TRBD1,TRBV19,TRBJ1-4,.,TGTGCCAGTAGTTTTGGGACAGCAGCAACTAATGAAAAACTGTTTTTT,CASSFGTAATNEKLFF
.,TRBV28,TRBJ1-2,.,TGTGCCAGCAGTTTAAGGGGGAACTATGGCTACACCTTC,CASSLRGNYGYTF
TRBD1,TRBV19,TRBJ1-3,.,TGTGCCAGTAGTATCGGGACAGGGTATAATAGTCCTGGAAACACCATATATTTT,CASSIGTGYNSPGNTIYF
.,TRBV7-3,TRBJ2-1,.,TGTGCCAGCAGCCCCACTGGGCAGGGTGGTTACAATGAGCAGTTCTTC,CASSPTGQGGYNEQFF
TRBD1,TRBV2,TRBJ2-7,.,TGTGCCAGCAGTGTCCACAGGGGATCGGGGAGCTCCTACGAGCAGTACTTC,CASSVHRGSGSSYEQYF
.,TRBV28,TRBJ2-7,.,TGTGCCAGCAGTTTGGGCGGGTCTGGGCAGTACTTC,CASSLGGSGQYF
.,TRBV7-6,TRBJ1-4,.,TGTGCCAGCAGCTTAAGCCCCGGAGGGGTGAGAGAAAAACTGTTTTTT,CASSLSPGGVREKLFF
.,TRBV19,TRBJ2-1,few,TGTGCCAGTAGTATAGATCCTACAGGGCAAACGGGGCAGTTCTTC,CASSIDPTGQTGQFF
TRBD2,TRBV9,TRBJ2-3,.,TGTGCCAGCAGCGGAAATAGCGGGAGGGGGACAGATACGCAGTATTTT,CASSGNSGRGTDTQYF
.,TRBV11-2,TRBJ2-6,.,TGTGCCAGCAGCCCGACCACAGGGCTCCCACTCTCTGGGGCCAACGTCCTGACTTTC,CASSPTTGLPLSGANVLTF
.,TRBV5-1,TRBJ2-2,few,TGCGCCAGCAGCTCAGCCGGGGTCTCGAACACCGGGGAGCTGTTTTTT,CASSSAGVSNTGELFF
.,TRBV5-8,TRBJ2-3,.,TGTGCCAGCAGCCGGGGAATCCGCGATACGCAGTATTTT,CASSRGIRDTQYF
.,TRBV9,TRBJ1-4,once,TGTGCCAGCAGCGTAGGGGGAGGCCGGGTGGATGAAAAACTGTTTTTT,CASSVGGGRVDEKLFF
TRBD2,TRBV7-3,TRBJ2-1,few,TGTGCCAGCAGCCCCGCCCCATGGCCTGGGGGGGACAATGAGCAGTTCTTC,CASSPAPWPGGDNEQFF
TRBD1,TRBV7-9,TRBJ1-1,.,TGTGCCAGCAGCGTATCCGGGACAGTGAACACTGAAGCTTTCTTT,CASSVSGTVNTEAFF
.,TRBV19,TRBJ1-3,many,TGTGCCAGTAACACAGGGAGAGGAAACACCATATATTTT,CASNTGRGNTIYF
TRBD1,TRBV19,TRBJ1-2,few,TGTGCCAGCGACCCAGGGACAGGGGACGGCTACACCTTC,CASDPGTGDGYTF
.,TRBV30,TRBJ2-7,.,TGTGCCTGGACCCTGGACAGCTACGAGCAGTACTTC,CAWTLDSYEQYF
.,TRBV29-1,TRBJ1-4,few,TGCAGCGGTCTGTCTAATGAAAAACTGTTTTTT,CSGLSNEKLFF
TRBD1,TRBV7-9,TRBJ1-5,once,TGTGCCAGCAGCGCCCGGGACAGAATCAATCAGCCCCAGCATTTT,CASSARDRINQPQHF
.,TRBV5-1,TRBJ1-1,.,TGCGCCAGCAGCCAAAGCGTCGAGAACACTGAAGCTTTCTTT,CASSQSVENTEAFF